This TCR beta chain was found in a study of shared clonotypes between healthy human individuals. Trimming removed 4 bases from V and 6 bases from J; junction bases left unmatched: 9. This CDR3 comprises 15 residues. The germline V gene has CDR1 MNHNS and CDR2 SASEGT. Findings and caveats of the study: Shared clonotypes: about 5% naive CD4, roughly 3.8% naive CD8, roughly 2.2% memory CD4, more than 0.3% memory CD8.

About this clone itself: Its specificity is not known.

Profiling relied on immunoSEQ multiplex PCR, and the TCRdb table lists in-frame clones only, not all of them. The table records approximately 1.5 million clones, 98% of them present only once. This TCR was sampled from a young man in good health. The chain combines TRBV6-1 with TRBJ1-2, with 9 nucleotides matching TRBD1. Sample: naive CD4+ T cells sorted from blood. Subset described: CD45RA+ positively selected. CDR3 protein: CASSVLGQGPDGYTF. Written as DNA, the CDR3 is TGTGCCAGCAGTGTGTTGGGACAGGGACCGGATGGCTACACCTTC.